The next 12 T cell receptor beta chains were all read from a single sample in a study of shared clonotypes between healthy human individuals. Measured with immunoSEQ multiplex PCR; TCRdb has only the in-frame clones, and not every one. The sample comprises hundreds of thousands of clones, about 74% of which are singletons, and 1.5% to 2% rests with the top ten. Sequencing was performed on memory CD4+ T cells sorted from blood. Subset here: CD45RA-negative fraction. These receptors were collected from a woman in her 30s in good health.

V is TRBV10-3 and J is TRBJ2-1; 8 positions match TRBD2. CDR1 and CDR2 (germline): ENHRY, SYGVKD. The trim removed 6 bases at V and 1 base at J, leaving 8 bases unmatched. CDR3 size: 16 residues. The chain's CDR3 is CAISNGGGGSYNEQFF. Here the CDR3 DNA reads TGTGCCATCAGCAACGGGGGGGGAGGATCCTACAATGAGCAGTTCTTC.

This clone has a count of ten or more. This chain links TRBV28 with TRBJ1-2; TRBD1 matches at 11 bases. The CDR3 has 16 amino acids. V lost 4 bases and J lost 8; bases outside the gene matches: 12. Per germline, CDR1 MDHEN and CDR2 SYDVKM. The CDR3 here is CASSSGQGARTRGYTF. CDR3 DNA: TGTGCCAGCAGTTCTGGACAGGGGGCTCGGACGAGAGGCTACACCTTC.

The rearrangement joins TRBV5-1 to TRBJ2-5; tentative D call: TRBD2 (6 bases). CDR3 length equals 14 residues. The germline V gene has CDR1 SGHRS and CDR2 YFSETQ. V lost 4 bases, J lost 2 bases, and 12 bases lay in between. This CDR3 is CASSEGGRQETQYF. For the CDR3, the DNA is TGCGCCAGCAGCGAGGGAGGCAGACAAGAGACCCAGTACTTC.

The CDR3 nucleotides read TGCGCCAGCAGTCAGCCTAGCGGGAGGCACTGTAGGTGGAATGAGCAGTTCTTC. Translating it yields CASSQPSGRHCRWNEQFF. The rearrangement uses TRBV23-1 and TRBJ2-1; 11 bases line up with TRBD2. TRBV23-1 is reported as an ORF; its role is uncertain. This CDR3 has 18 residues. The trim removed 3 bases at V and 7 bases at J, leaving 14 bases unmatched.

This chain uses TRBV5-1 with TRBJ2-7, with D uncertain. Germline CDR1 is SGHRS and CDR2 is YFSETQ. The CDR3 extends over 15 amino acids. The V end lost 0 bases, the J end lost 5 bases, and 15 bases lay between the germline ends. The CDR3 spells CASSLAVGQLNEQYF. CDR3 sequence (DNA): TGCGCCAGCAGCTTGGCTGTGGGTCAGCTTAACGAGCAGTACTTC.

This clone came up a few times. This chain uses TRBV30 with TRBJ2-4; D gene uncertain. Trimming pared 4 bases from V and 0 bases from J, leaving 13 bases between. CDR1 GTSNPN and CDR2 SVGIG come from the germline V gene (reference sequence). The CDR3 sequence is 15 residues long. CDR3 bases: TGTGCCTGGACGCAGGCGCGATTAGCCAAAAACATTCAGTACTTC. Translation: CAWTQARLAKNIQYF.

CDR3 sequence (DNA): TGTGCCAGCAGTGAGGACACCTACTCTGGAAACACCATATATTTT. As protein: CASSEDTYSGNTIYF. The chain couples TRBV28 to TRBJ1-3; D is possibly TRBD1 (5 bases). Germline V gene lookup returns CDR1 MDHEN and CDR2 SYDVKM. Trimming removed 5 bases at V and 0 bases at J, with 11 bases between. CDR3 length: 15 residues.

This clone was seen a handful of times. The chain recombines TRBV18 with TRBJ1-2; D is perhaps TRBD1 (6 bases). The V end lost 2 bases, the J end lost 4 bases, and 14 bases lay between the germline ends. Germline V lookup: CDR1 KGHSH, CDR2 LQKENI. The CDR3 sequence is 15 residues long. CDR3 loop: CASSPVRDTSYGYTF. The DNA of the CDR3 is TGTGCCAGCTCACCAGTACGGGACACAAGCTATGGCTACACCTTC.

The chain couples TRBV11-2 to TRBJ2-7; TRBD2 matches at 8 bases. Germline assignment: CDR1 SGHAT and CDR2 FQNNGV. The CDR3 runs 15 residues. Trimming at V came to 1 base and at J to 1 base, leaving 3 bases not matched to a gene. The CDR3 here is CASSLGGGRSYEQYF. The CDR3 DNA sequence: TGTGCCAGCAGCTTAGGGGGCGGGAGGTCCTACGAGCAGTACTTC.

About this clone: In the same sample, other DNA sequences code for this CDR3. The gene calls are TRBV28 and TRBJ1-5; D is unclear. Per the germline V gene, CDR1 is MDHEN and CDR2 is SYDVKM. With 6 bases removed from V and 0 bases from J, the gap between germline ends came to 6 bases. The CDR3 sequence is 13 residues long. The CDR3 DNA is TGTGCCAGCAGACTCCTTAGCAATCAGCCCCAGCATTTT. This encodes CASRLLSNQPQHF. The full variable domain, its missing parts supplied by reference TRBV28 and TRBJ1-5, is DVKVTQSSRYLVKRTGEKVFLECVQDMDHENMFWYRQDPGLGLRLIYFSYDVKMKEKGDIPEGYSVSREKKERFSLILESASTNQTSMYLCASRLLSNQPQHFGDGTRLSIL.

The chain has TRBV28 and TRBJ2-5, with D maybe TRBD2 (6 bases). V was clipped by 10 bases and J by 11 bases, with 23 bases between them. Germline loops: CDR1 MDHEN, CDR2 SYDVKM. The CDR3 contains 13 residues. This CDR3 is CATNPDLLREQYF. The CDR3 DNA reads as TGTGCCACTAACCCCGACCTTCTCCGGGAGCAGTACTTC.

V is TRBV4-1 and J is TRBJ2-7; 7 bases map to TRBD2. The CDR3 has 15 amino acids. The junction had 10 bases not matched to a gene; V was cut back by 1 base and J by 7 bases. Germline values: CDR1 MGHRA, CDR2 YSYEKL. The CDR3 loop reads CASSQGWAGEVEQYF. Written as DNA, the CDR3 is TGCGCCAGCAGCCAAGGGTGGGCGGGAGAGGTTGAGCAGTACTTC.